Below are 22 T cell receptor beta chains sequenced from a single sample in a study of T-cell memory formation after mild COVID-19. TCRdb redid the calling of the 5' RACE reads with MiXCR, one entry per CDR3 protein. Here the sample spans 350,000 to 500,000 distinct CDR3 sequences, 20% being singletons. The sample comprised PBMCs or a T cell subset sorted from them (not recorded which). The receptors were sampled from an adult woman who had mild COVID-19 (a few samples of this study predate the infection). Cell type and time point are not known.

This clonotype was seen only a few times. This chain connects TRBV5-1 to TRBJ2-7; TRBD2 is a possible D gene (6 bases). The germline V gene encodes CDR1 SGHRS and CDR2 YFSETQ. CDR3 size: 15 residues. Between the trimmed V and J ends, which lost 2 bases and 5 bases, there was a span of 17 bases. The CDR3 reads CASSFGEGGDHEQYF. In DNA form, the CDR3 reads TGCGCCAGCAGCTTTGGTGAGGGCGGGGATCACGAGCAGTACTTC.

This clonotype has more than one count but fewer than ten. The chain links TRBV12-3 or TRBV12-4 to TRBJ1-6; D not certain. Between the trimmed V and J ends, which lost 5 bases and 6 bases, there was a span of 20 bases. This CDR3 comprises 17 residues. DNA for the CDR3: TGTGCCAGCAGTCCACGTTGGATTGCGGTGGTTAATTCACCCCTCCACTTT. It encodes CASSPRWIAVVNSPLHF.

V gene TRBV19 combines with J gene TRBJ1-1, with D unclear. The CDR3 sequence is 13 residues long. Trimming pared 3 bases from V and 1 base from J, leaving 6 bases between. Germline loops: CDR1 LNHDA, CDR2 SQIVND (reference sequence). The CDR3 is CASSMSGNTEAFF. For the CDR3, the DNA is TGTGCCAGTAGTATGAGCGGGAACACTGAAGCTTTCTTT.

V usage is TRBV3-1 and J usage is TRBJ2-1, with D perhaps given as TRBD1 or TRBD2 (5 bases each). Per the germline V gene, CDR1 is LGHDT and CDR2 is YNNKEL (reference sequence). The length of the CDR3 is 16 residues. With 2 bases removed from V and 3 bases from J, the gap between germline ends came to 14 bases. CDR3 in amino acids: CASSQSLRGLYNEQFF. DNA of the CDR3: TGTGCCAGCAGCCAATCCCTGAGGGGCCTCTACAATGAGCAGTTCTTC.

The table lists this clonotype with a few counts. The V gene is TRBV5-1, the J gene TRBJ1-2; no definite D call. Between the trimmed V and J ends, which lost 0 bases and 3 bases, there was a span of 6 bases. The CDR3 runs to 13 residues. Germline-derived CDR1 and CDR2 are SGHRS and YFSETQ. DNA of the CDR3: TGCGCCAGCAGCTTGGGAACAGACTATGGCTACACCTTC. It translates to CASSLGTDYGYTF.

This clonotype was seen only a few times. The chain uses TRBV7-2 and TRBJ2-1; D gene unclear. The CDR3 length is 17 residues. Germline-derived CDR1 and CDR2 are SGHTA and FQGNSA. Trimming shortened V by 5 bases and J by 0 bases, and 17 bases separated the two germline ends. As DNA, the CDR3 is TGTGCCAGCAGCCCACACGGTAGCACCAGCTCCTACAATGAGCAGTTCTTC. This translates into CASSPHGSTSSYNEQFF.

This clonotype appeared a few times. This chain joins TRBV5-1 and TRBJ1-2, with 8 bases that match TRBD1. CDR1 SGHRS and CDR2 YFSETQ come from the germline V gene. This CDR3 is built from 16 residues. The ends lost 4 bases at V and 4 bases at J; junction bases unmatched: 12. The CDR3 nucleotides read TGCGCCAGCAGCGCCACCTCGACCGGGACAGGCTATGGCTACACCTTC. It translates to CASSATSTGTGYGYTF.

This clonotype appeared a few times. J is TRBJ1-2 and V is TRBV5-1; D may be TRBD1 (6 bases). Germline CDR1 is SGHRS and CDR2 is YFSETQ. V was trimmed by 2 bases and J by 1 base, leaving 15 bases between them. This CDR3 region has 16 residues. In DNA, the CDR3 is TGCGCCAGCAGCTTAACAGGGCAAGAGGGTAACTATGGCTACACCTTC. Its translation is CASSLTGQEGNYGYTF.

This chain connects TRBV18 to TRBJ2-7, with D perhaps TRBD1 (5 bases). V was pared by 2 bases and J by 3 bases, with 11 bases between. Germline loops: CDR1 KGHSH, CDR2 LQKENI. The CDR3 sequence is 14 residues long. Here the CDR3 reads CASSPSYQGYEQYF. CDR3 DNA sequence: TGTGCCAGCTCACCATCTTATCAGGGCTACGAGCAGTACTTC.

This sequence joins TRBV24-1 and TRBJ2-2; TRBD1 or TRBD2 may be the D gene (7 bases each). The V gene lost 7 bases and the J gene lost 5 bases, with 13 bases spanning the gap. The CDR3 runs to 14 residues. In germline, CDR1 is KGHDR, CDR2 SFDVKD. The CDR3 DNA reads TGTGCCACCAGCCGACAGGGAGGGACCGGGGAGCTGTTTTTT. Protein: CATSRQGGTGELFF.

The rearrangement links TRBV6-2 or TRBV6-3 to TRBJ2-7, with TRBD1 identical over 7 bases. V dropped 6 bases and J dropped 0; count of bases not matched to a gene: 8. This CDR3 region has 15 residues. The germline CDR1 and CDR2 sequences are MNHEY and SVGEGT. The CDR3 DNA is TGTGCCAGCAGCTTAGGGGGCGCGGCCTCCTACGAGCAGTACTTC. It is translated as CASSLGGAASYEQYF.

This clonotype came up a few times. This sequence joins TRBV7-2 and TRBJ1-1; D remains unclear. The CDR3 runs to 13 residues. Trimming pared 5 bases from V and 7 bases from J, leaving 14 bases between. Germline assignment: CDR1 SGHTA and CDR2 FQGNSA. CDR3 sequence reads: CASSPPLTDEAFF. In DNA form, the CDR3 reads TGTGCCAGCAGCCCGCCGTTAACAGATGAAGCTTTCTTT.

The rearrangement uses TRBV6-5 and TRBJ2-7, with 7 bases lining up with TRBD1. The V segment lost 2 bases and the J segment 3 bases; nucleotides outside the gene matches: 4. The CDR3 has 14 residues. Germline CDR1 reads MNHEY; CDR2 reads SVGAGI. The CDR3 nucleotides are TGTGCCAGCAGTTACGTAGGGGACAGCTACGAGCAGTACTTC. Translation gives CASSYVGDSYEQYF.

This chain connects TRBV7-7 to TRBJ1-2; 9 positions agree with TRBD1. Trimming took 1 base from V and 4 from J; bases not matched to a gene: 10. Looked up from germline, CDR1 is SSHAT and CDR2 is FNYEAQ (reference sequence). This CDR3 has 17 amino acids. In nucleotides, the CDR3 is TGTGCCAGCAGCTTAGACTCGTTAACAGGGGGCTTCTATGGCTACACCTTC. It encodes CASSLDSLTGGFYGYTF.

The chain combines TRBV12-3 or TRBV12-4 with TRBJ1-2; TRBD1 agrees at 11 bases. The CDR3 has 13 residues. After removal of 5 bases from V and 7 bases from J, the junction contained 3 bases not matched to a gene. The CDR3 sequence: CASSRTGGGGYTF. CDR3 in DNA: TGTGCCAGCAGTAGGACAGGGGGCGGTGGCTACACCTTC.

The chain has TRBV24-1 and TRBJ1-1; possibly TRBD1 for D (5 bases). The V gene lost 4 bases and the J gene lost 4 bases, with 21 bases spanning the gap. The germline CDR1 and CDR2 sequences are KGHDR and SFDVKD. This CDR3 contains 17 residues. As DNA, the CDR3 is TGTGCCACCAGTGACAGAAAGACAAGGACAACAAGCACTGAAGCTTTCTTT. Translating it yields CATSDRKTRTTSTEAFF.

The chain employs TRBV5-1 and TRBJ2-5; D unresolved. The CDR3 totals 14 residues. Deletions cut 7 bases from V and 2 bases from J, with 15 bases between. Germline values: CDR1 SGHRS, CDR2 YFSETQ. For the CDR3, the DNA is TGCGCCAGCTCCTATCCCGACTCTCAAGAGACCCAGTACTTC. Translation gives CASSYPDSQETQYF. Drawing the rest from reference TRBV5-1 and TRBJ2-5, the complete variable domain is KAGVTQTPRYLIKTRGQQVTLSCSPISGHRSVSWYQQTPGQGLQFLFEYFSETQRNKGNFPGRFSGRQFSNSRSEMNVSTLELGDSALYLCASSYPDSQETQYFGPGTRLLVL.

This clonotype was picked up a small number of times. The chain is built from TRBV7-8 and TRBJ2-1; 8 nucleotides agree with TRBD2. There are 16 residues in the CDR3. V dropped 2 bases and J dropped 2; count of bases not matched to a gene: 5. Per the germline V gene, CDR1 is SGHVS and CDR2 is FQNEAQ. The CDR3 sequence: CASSLYGRATYNEQFF. CDR3 coding DNA: TGTGCCAGCAGCTTATACGGGAGGGCGACCTACAATGAGCAGTTCTTC.

The chain has TRBV5-6 and TRBJ2-7; 7 bases are a match to TRBD1. Trimming at V came to 3 bases and at J to 3 bases, leaving 12 bases not matched to a gene. Germline V CDR1 and CDR2: SGHDT, YYEEEE. This CDR3 comprises 16 residues. The CDR3 DNA reads TGTGCCAGCAGCTCTGTGGACAGGCGAGGGGTCTACGAGCAGTACTTC. Translated: CASSSVDRRGVYEQYF.

The chain is built from TRBV7-2 and TRBJ2-1; 11 bases map to TRBD2. Germline CDR1 SGHTA, CDR2 FQGNSA. Unmatched junction bases numbered 13, after V lost 5 bases and J lost 4 bases. This CDR3 contains 18 residues. CDR3: CASSLQGAGTSGYNEQFF. The CDR3 DNA sequence: TGTGCCAGCAGCCTACAGGGGGCCGGGACTAGCGGTTACAATGAGCAGTTCTTC. Full variable domain (remainder filled in from reference TRBV7-2 and TRBJ2-1): GAGVSQSPSNKVTEKGKDVELRCDPISGHTALYWYRQSLGQGLEFLIYFQGNSAPDKSGLPSDRFSAERTGGSVSTLTIQRTQQEDSAVYLCASSLQGAGTSGYNEQFFGPGTRLTVL.

This sequence joins TRBV4-1 and TRBJ1-5; no reliable D call. The CDR3 has 13 residues. The V end was cut by 6 bases, the J end by 6 bases, with 12 bases between. Germline V gene sequence: CDR1 MGHRA, CDR2 YSYEKL. CDR3: CASRGDPFQPQHF. CDR3 coding DNA: TGCGCCAGCAGGGGCGACCCTTTTCAGCCCCAGCATTTT.

This sequence joins TRBV20-1 and TRBJ2-7; 7 nucleotides match TRBD1. CDR1 DFQATT and CDR2 SNEGSKA come from the germline V gene (reference sequence). The CDR3 contains 16 residues. Trimming removed 2 bases from V and 2 bases from J; junction bases left unmatched: 12. Written as DNA, the CDR3 is TGCAGTGCTAGACCCACCCCTGTGGGACAGCCCTACGAGCAGTACTTC. Translated, it gives CSARPTPVGQPYEQYF.